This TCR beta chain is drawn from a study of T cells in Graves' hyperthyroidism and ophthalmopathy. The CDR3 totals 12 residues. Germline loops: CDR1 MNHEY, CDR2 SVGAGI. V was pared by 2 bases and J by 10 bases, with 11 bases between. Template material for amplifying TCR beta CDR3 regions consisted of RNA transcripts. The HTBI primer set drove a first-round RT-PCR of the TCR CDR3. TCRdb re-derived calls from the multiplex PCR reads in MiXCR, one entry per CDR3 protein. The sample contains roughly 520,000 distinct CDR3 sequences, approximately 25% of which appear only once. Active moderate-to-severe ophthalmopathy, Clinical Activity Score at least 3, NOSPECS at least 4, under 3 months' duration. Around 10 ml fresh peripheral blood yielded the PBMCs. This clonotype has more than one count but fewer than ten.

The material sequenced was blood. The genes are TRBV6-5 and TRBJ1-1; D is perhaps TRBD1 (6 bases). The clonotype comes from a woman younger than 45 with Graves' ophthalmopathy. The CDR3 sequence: CASSYDGGRAFF. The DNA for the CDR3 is TGTGCCAGCAGTTACGACGGGGGCAGAGCTTTCTTT.